Listed below are T cell receptor beta chains from one sample, sequenced in a study of OX40 agonist ivuxolimab in advanced cancers. Sequencing was performed with immunoSEQ multiplex PCR; in TCRdb, only in-frame clones are kept and a portion is missing. The sample includes about 80,000 clones, around 86% of them seen just once. Material: CD4+ or CD8+ T cells sorted from blood, obtained in a trial of the OX40 agonist ivuxolimab. These receptors were collected from an adult with an advanced solid tumor such as melanoma, head and neck, liver or kidney cancer. Both conserved end residues are part of each CDR3. The D gene is left open where the match is weak. For some rows the clone size is stated as once, few or many, or as a class when expanded; others skip it.

d_gene	v_gene	abundance	j_gene	CDR3aa	CDR3nt
.	TRBV19	.	TRBJ1-2	CASSIGQPYGYTF	TGTGCCAGTAGTATAGGACAGCCGTATGGCTACACCTTC
.	TRBV5-1	.	TRBJ1-3	CASSLGIYSGNTIYF	TGCGCCAGCAGCTTGGGGATCTACTCTGGAAACACCATATATTTT
TRBD1	TRBV18	.	TRBJ2-1	CASSPYRDRGPSEQFF	TGTGCCAGCTCACCCTACCGGGACAGGGGGCCTAGTGAGCAGTTCTTC
TRBD2	TRBV7-7	.	TRBJ2-7	CASSLAPSGIDYEQYF	TGTGCCAGCAGCTTGGCGCCTAGCGGGATCGACTACGAGCAGTACTTC
.	TRBV30	.	TRBJ2-4	CAWSVAGGGQLAKNIQYF	TGTGCCTGGAGTGTGGCAGGGGGGGGACAACTAGCCAAAAACATTCAGTACTTC
.	TRBV28	.	TRBJ1-2	CASQGRGRYGYTF	TGTGCCAGCCAGGGCAGAGGAAGGTATGGCTACACCTTC
.	TRBV6-1	.	TRBJ2-1	CASSGPLVPGAYNEQFF	TGTGCCAGCAGTGGACCTCTGGTACCAGGGGCCTACAATGAGCAGTTCTTC
.	TRBV10-3	.	TRBJ2-7	CATRGNSYEQYF	TGTGCCACAAGAGGAAACAGCTACGAGCAGTACTTC
.	TRBV18	.	TRBJ1-5	CASSPSREQPQHF	TGTGCCAGCTCACCATCAAGGGAACAGCCCCAGCATTTT
TRBD2	TRBV9	.	TRBJ2-1	CASSITGTSGSRYSYNEQFF	TGTGCCAGCAGCATAACCGGGACTAGCGGGAGTCGATACTCCTACAATGAGCAGTTCTTC
TRBD1	TRBV18	.	TRBJ1-4	CASSLGQNEKLFF	TGTGCCAGCTCACTGGGACAGAATGAAAAACTGTTTTTT
TRBD1	TRBV15	.	TRBJ1-2	CATSTTGGKSYGYTF	TGTGCCACCAGCACCACAGGGGGCAAGAGCTATGGCTACACCTTC
TRBD1	TRBV27	.	TRBJ1-2	CASSSAGTGGGYTF	TGTGCCAGCAGTTCCGCCGGGACAGGGGGAGGCTACACCTTC
TRBD2	TRBV5-5	few	TRBJ2-5	CASSFSPSGGKETQYF	TGTGCCAGCAGCTTTTCCCCTAGCGGGGGGAAAGAGACCCAGTACTTC
.	TRBV7-9	.	TRBJ2-1	CASTLWREDEQFF	TGTGCCAGCACCCTTTGGCGGGAAGATGAGCAGTTCTTC
TRBD2	TRBV9	.	TRBJ2-3	CASVRGTNGDTQYF	TGTGCCAGCGTAAGAGGGACTAATGGCGATACGCAGTATTTT
TRBD1	TRBV5-1	.	TRBJ1-1	CASSSDDRDSAEAFF	TGCGCCAGCAGCTCGGACGACAGGGACTCGGCTGAAGCTTTCTTT
TRBD1	TRBV5-5	.	TRBJ2-1	CASSLLTGTGGYEQFF	TGTGCCAGCAGCTTACTTACCGGGACAGGGGGTTATGAGCAGTTCTTC
TRBD1	TRBV28	.	TRBJ1-2	CASRTPGQGVSGYTF	TGTGCCAGCAGGACGCCGGGACAGGGGGTTTCGGGCTACACCTTC
.	TRBV25-1	once	TRBJ1-1	CASRRGNTEAFF	TGTGCCAGCAGGCGGGGGAACACTGAAGCTTTCTTT
.	TRBV7-2	.	TRBJ1-3	CASSAGAGAGGNTIYF	TGTGCCAGCAGCGCAGGGGCAGGGGCGGGAGGAAACACCATATATTTT
.	TRBV12-5	.	TRBJ2-3	CASGSGDTDTQYF	TGTGCTAGTGGCTCCGGGGACACAGATACGCAGTATTTT
.	TRBV28	.	TRBJ2-3	CASSPGGLSDTQYF	TGTGCCAGCAGTCCAGGTGGACTATCAGATACGCAGTATTTT
.	TRBV28	.	TRBJ2-2	CASSRFFDGELFF	TGTGCCAGCAGCCGTTTCTTCGACGGGGAGCTGTTTTTT
TRBD1	TRBV2	.	TRBJ1-4	CASSEMGQTNEKLFF	TGTGCCAGCAGTGAAATGGGACAGACTAATGAAAAACTGTTTTTT
.	TRBV6-4	.	TRBJ1-2	CASSEGWGGGDYGYTF	TGTGCCAGCAGTGAGGGATGGGGTGGAGGTGACTATGGCTACACCTTC
.	TRBV5-1	.	TRBJ1-1	CASETGNTEAFF	TGCGCCAGCGAGACAGGGAACACTGAAGCTTTCTTT
.	TRBV7-8	.	TRBJ1-2	CASSGGQNYGYTF	TGTGCCAGCAGCGGAGGACAGAACTATGGCTACACCTTC
.	TRBV28	.	TRBJ1-1	CASTLGWGFRTEAFF	TGTGCCAGCACCCTAGGGTGGGGATTCCGCACTGAAGCTTTCTTT
.	TRBV29-1	.	TRBJ2-3	CSVDKFTDTQYF	TGCAGCGTTGATAAGTTCACAGATACGCAGTATTTT
.	TRBV19	.	TRBJ1-2	CASSIDGYYGYTF	TGTGCCAGTAGTATTGACGGATACTATGGCTACACCTTC
.	TRBV7-2	.	TRBJ1-2	CASSLRAGSHYGYTF	TGTGCCAGCAGCTTACGGGCAGGGAGTCACTATGGCTACACCTTC
TRBD2	TRBV9	.	TRBJ2-7	CASSVSGSRSYEQYF	TGTGCCAGCAGCGTTAGCGGGAGTAGGTCCTACGAGCAGTACTTC
.	TRBV4-1	.	TRBJ1-5	CASSQESGRQPQHF	TGCGCCAGCAGCCAAGAGTCGGGTCGTCAGCCCCAGCATTTT
.	TRBV30	.	TRBJ2-5	CAWSRGETQYF	TGTGCCTGGAGTAGGGGGGAGACCCAGTACTTC
TRBD1	TRBV4-1	.	TRBJ1-1	CASSRDSQAFF	TGCGCCAGCAGTCGGGACAGCCAAGCTTTCTTT
.	TRBV5-5	.	TRBJ1-5	CASSSGDGGNQPQHF	TGTGCCAGCAGCTCGGGGGACGGGGGAAATCAGCCCCAGCATTTT
TRBD2	TRBV7-6	.	TRBJ2-2	CASSQWTSGRTGELFF	TGTGCCAGCAGCCAGTGGACTAGCGGGCGAACCGGGGAGCTGTTTTTT
.	TRBV6-1	.	TRBJ1-5	CASRDSLVYQPQHF	TGTGCCAGCAGGGACAGTTTGGTGTATCAGCCCCAGCATTTT
.	TRBV18	.	TRBJ1-1	CASSPAQSNTEAFF	TGTGCCAGCTCACCGGCGCAGTCGAACACTGAAGCTTTCTTT
TRBD2	TRBV5-1	.	TRBJ2-5	CASSLAGLAGGETQYF	TGCGCCAGCAGCTTGGCGGGACTAGCGGGAGGAGAGACCCAGTACTTC
.	TRBV6-5	.	TRBJ1-4	CASSYSGGPGGEKLFF	TGTGCCAGCAGTTACTCTGGGGGTCCGGGTGGTGAAAAACTGTTTTTT
TRBD2	TRBV7-3	.	TRBJ2-1	CASSLTGAGGYNEQFF	TGTGCCAGCAGCTTAACAGGTGCGGGAGGCTACAATGAGCAGTTCTTC
.	TRBV28	.	TRBJ1-5	CASSSRRGNQPQHF	TGTGCCAGCAGTTCCCGACGAGGCAATCAGCCCCAGCATTTT
.	TRBV7-2	.	TRBJ2-5	CASSLGPRQETQYF	TGTGCCAGCAGCCTCGGACCTAGGCAAGAGACCCAGTACTTC
TRBD2	TRBV6-6	.	TRBJ2-2	CASSKGLLFTGELFF	TGTGCCAGCAGCAAGGGACTACTCTTCACCGGGGAGCTGTTTTTT
TRBD1	TRBV28	.	TRBJ1-5	CAISDRAGQPQHF	TGTGCCATATCGGACAGGGCGGGTCAGCCCCAGCATTTT
.	TRBV5-4	.	TRBJ1-2	CASSERARYGYTF	TGTGCCAGCAGCGAAAGGGCCCGCTATGGCTACACCTTC
TRBD2	TRBV9	few	TRBJ2-4	CASSVAGGPLAKNIQYF	TGTGCCAGCAGCGTAGCGGGGGGGCCCCTAGCCAAAAACATTCAGTACTTC
.	TRBV6-6	few	TRBJ2-7	CASSYSSGTSYEQYF	TGTGCCAGCAGTTACTCATCAGGGACGAGTTACGAGCAGTACTTC
.	TRBV9	.	TRBJ1-1	CASSVDGNTEAFF	TGTGCCAGCAGCGTAGATGGTAACACTGAAGCTTTCTTT
TRBD2	TRBV6-5	.	TRBJ2-5	CASRPAGGQETQYF	TGTGCCAGCAGACCAGCGGGGGGGCAAGAGACCCAGTACTTC
TRBD1	TRBV6-5	.	TRBJ1-3	CAGSSDRQGANTIYF	TGTGCCGGCAGTTCAGATAGACAGGGGGCAAACACCATATATTTT
.	TRBV5-3	.	TRBJ1-5	CARSVGPGSGQPQHF	TGTGCCAGAAGCGTGGGCCCAGGGTCTGGTCAGCCCCAGCATTTT
TRBD2	TRBV6-1	.	TRBJ2-2	CASSALGLAGWGTGELFF	TGTGCCAGCAGTGCGCTGGGACTAGCGGGATGGGGCACCGGGGAGCTGTTTTTT
.	TRBV27	.	TRBJ2-5	CASSLAVTVQETQYF	TGTGCCAGCAGTTTAGCGGTGACAGTACAAGAGACCCAGTACTTC
.	TRBV6-6	.	TRBJ1-2	CASSDPGASNYGYTF	TGTGCCAGCAGTGACCCAGGTGCTTCTAACTATGGCTACACCTTC
TRBD2	TRBV5-1	.	TRBJ2-5	CASSWTSGRVEETQYF	TGCGCCAGCAGCTGGACTAGCGGGAGGGTGGAAGAGACCCAGTACTTC
.	TRBV7-2	.	TRBJ1-1	CASSPRRDGEAFF	TGTGCCAGCAGCCCAAGAAGGGACGGTGAAGCTTTCTTT